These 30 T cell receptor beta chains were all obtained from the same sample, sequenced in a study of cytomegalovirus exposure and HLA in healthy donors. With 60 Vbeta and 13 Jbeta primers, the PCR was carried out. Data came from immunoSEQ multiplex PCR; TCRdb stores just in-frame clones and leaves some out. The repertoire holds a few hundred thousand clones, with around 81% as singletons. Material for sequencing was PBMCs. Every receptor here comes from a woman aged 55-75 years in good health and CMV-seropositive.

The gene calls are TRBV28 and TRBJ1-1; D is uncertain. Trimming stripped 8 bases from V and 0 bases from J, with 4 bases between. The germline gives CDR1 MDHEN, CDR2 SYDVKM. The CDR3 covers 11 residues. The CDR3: CASLVNTEAFF. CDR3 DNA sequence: TGTGCCAGCCTCGTGAACACTGAAGCTTTCTTT.

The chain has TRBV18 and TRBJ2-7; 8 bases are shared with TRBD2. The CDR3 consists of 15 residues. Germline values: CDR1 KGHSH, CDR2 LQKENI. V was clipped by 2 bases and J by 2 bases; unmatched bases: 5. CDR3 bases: TGTGCCAGCTCACCAGCAGCGGGAGCGACCTACGAGCAGTACTTC. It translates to CASSPAAGATYEQYF.

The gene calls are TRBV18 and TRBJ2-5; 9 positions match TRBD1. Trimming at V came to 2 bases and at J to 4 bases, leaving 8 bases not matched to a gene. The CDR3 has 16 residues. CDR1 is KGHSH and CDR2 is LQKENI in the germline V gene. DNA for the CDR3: TGTGCCAGCTCACCAGAATCCACAGGGGGCAGAGAGACCCAGTACTTC. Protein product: CASSPESTGGRETQYF.

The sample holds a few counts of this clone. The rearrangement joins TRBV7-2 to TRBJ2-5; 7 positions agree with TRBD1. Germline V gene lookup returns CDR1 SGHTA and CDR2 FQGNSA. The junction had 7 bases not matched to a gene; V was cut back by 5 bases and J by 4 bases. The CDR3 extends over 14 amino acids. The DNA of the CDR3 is TGTGCCAGCAGCCCTCAGACAGGGACAGAGACCCAGTACTTC. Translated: CASSPQTGTETQYF.

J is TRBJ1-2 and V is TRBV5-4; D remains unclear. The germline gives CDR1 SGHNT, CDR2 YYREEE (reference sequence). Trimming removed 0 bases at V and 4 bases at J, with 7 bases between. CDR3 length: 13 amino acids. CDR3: CASSLADFYGYTF. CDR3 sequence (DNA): TGTGCCAGCAGCTTGGCAGATTTCTATGGCTACACCTTC.

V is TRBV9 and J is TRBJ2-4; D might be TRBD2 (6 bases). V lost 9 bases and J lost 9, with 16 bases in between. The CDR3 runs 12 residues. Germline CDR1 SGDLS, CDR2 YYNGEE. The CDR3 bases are TGTGCCACCTCTATGGGGGGAGCCATTCAGTACTTC. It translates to CATSMGGAIQYF.

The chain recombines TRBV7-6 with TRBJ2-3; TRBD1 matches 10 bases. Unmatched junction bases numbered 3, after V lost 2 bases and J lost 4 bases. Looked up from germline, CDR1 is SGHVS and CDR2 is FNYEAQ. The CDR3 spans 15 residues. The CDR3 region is CASSLMDRGSDTQYF. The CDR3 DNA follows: TGTGCCAGCAGCTTAATGGACAGGGGGTCAGATACGCAGTATTTT. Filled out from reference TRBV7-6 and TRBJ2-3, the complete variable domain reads GAGVSQSPRYKVTKRGQDVALRCDPISGHVSLYWYRQALGQGPEFLTYFNYEAQQDKSGLPNDRFSAERPEGSISTLTIQRTEQRDSAMYRCASSLMDRGSDTQYFGPGTRLTVL.

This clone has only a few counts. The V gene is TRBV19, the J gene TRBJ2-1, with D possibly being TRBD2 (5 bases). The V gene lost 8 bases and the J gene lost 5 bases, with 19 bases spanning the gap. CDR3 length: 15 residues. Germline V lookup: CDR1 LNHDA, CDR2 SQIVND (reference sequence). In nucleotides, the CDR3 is TGTGCCAGTGGGGTTGGGTATGTGGGAGACAATGAGCAGTTCTTC. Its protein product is CASGVGYVGDNEQFF.

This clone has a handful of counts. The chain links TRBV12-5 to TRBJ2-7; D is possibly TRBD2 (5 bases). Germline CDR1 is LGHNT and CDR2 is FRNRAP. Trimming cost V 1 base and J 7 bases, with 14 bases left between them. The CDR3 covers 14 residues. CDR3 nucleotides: TGTGCTAGTGGTTTGGGCGGAAATTCGGGGGAGCAGTACTTC. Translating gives CASGLGGNSGEQYF.

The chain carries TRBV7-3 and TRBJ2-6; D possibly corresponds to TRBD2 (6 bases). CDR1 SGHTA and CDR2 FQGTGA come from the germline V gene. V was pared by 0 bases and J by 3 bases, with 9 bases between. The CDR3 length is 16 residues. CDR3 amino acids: CASSLTRGNGANVLTF. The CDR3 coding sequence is TGTGCCAGCAGCTTAACTCGGGGGAATGGGGCCAACGTCCTGACTTTC. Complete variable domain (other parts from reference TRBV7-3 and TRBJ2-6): GAGVSQTPSNKVTEKGKYVELRCDPISGHTALYWYRQSLGQGPEFLIYFQGTGAADDSGLPNDRFFAVRPEGSVSTLKIQRTERGDSAVYLCASSLTRGNGANVLTFGAGSRLTVL.

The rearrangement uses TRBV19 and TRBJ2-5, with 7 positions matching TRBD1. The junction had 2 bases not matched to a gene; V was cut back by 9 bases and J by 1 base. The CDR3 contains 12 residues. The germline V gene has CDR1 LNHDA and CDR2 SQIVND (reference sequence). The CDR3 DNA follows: TGTGCCAGCTGGGACAGCCAAGAGACCCAGTACTTC. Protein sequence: CASWDSQETQYF. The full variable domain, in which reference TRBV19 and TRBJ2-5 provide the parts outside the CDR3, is DGGITQSPKYLFRKEGQNVTLSCEQNLNHDAMYWYRQDPGQGLRLIYYSQIVNDFQKGDIAEGYSVSREKKESFPLTVTSAQKNPTAFYLCASWDSQETQYFGPGTRLLVL.

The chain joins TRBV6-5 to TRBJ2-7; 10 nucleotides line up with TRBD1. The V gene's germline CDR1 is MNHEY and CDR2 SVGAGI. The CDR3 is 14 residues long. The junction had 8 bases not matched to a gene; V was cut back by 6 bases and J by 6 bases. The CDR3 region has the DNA TGTGCCAGCAGCGCCACGGGACAGGGGTCCGAGCAGTACTTC. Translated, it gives CASSATGQGSEQYF.

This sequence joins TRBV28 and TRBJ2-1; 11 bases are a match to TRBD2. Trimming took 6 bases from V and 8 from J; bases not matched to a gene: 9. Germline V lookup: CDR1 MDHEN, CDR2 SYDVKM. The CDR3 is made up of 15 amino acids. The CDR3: CASSVLAGGPDEQFF. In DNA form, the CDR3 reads TGTGCCAGCAGCGTGTTAGCGGGAGGGCCTGATGAGCAGTTCTTC. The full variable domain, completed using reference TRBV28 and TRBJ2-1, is DVKVTQSSRYLVKRTGEKVFLECVQDMDHENMFWYRQDPGLGLRLIYFSYDVKMKEKGDIPEGYSVSREKKERFSLILESASTNQTSMYLCASSVLAGGPDEQFFGPGTRLTVL.

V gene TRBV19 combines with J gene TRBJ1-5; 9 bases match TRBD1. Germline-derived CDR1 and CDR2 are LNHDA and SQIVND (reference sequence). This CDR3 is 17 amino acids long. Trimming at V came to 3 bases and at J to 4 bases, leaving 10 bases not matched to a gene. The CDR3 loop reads CASSMGVTGTGNQPQHF. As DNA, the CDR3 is TGTGCCAGTAGTATGGGGGTTACCGGGACAGGGAATCAGCCCCAGCATTTT.

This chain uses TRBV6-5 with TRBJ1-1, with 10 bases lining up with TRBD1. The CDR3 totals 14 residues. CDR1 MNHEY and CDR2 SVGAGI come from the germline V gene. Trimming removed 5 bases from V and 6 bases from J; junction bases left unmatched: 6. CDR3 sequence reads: CASSQDRGSPEAFF. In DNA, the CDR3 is TGTGCCAGCAGTCAGGACAGGGGGAGCCCTGAAGCTTTCTTT.

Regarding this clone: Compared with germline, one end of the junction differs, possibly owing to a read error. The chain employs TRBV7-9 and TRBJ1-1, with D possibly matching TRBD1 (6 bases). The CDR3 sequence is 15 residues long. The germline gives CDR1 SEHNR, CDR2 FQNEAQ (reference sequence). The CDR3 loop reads CSSSLVIGGDTEAFF. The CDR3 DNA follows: TGTTCCAGCAGCTTAGTAATAGGGGGGGACACTGAAGCTTTCTTT.

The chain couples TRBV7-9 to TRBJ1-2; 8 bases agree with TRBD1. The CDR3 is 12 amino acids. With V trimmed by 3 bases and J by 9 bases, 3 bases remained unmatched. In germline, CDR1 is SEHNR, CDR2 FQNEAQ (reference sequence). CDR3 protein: CASSLTGERYTF. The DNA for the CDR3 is TGTGCCAGCAGCTTGACAGGGGAGCGCTACACCTTC.

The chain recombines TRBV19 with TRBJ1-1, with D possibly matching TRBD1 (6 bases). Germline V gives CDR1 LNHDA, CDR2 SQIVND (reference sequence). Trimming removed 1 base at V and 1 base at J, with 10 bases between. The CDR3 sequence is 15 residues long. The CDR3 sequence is CASSIGGHWNTEAFF. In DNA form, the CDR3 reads TGTGCCAGTAGTATAGGGGGACATTGGAACACTGAAGCTTTCTTT.

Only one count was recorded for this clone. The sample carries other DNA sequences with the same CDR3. CDR3 DNA: TGTGCCAGCAGCTTAGGTACGGCTGGAAACACCATATATTTT. This translates into CASSLGTAGNTIYF. The chain is built from TRBV7-2 and TRBJ1-3; D ambiguous. CDR1 and CDR2 from the germline V gene are SGHTA and FQGNSA. The CDR3 extends over 14 amino acids. Deletions cut 1 base from V and 2 bases from J, with 6 bases between.

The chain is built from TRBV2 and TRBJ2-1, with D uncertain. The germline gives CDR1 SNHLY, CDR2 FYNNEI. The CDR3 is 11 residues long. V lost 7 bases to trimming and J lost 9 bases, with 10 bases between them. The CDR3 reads CASILGGEQFF. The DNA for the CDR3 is TGTGCCAGCATTCTTGGCGGTGAGCAGTTCTTC.

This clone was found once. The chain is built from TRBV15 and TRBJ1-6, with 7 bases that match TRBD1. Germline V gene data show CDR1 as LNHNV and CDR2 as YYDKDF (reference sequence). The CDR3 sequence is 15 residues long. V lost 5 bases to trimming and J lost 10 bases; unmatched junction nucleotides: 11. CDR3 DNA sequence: TGTGCCACCAGCGGTACGACAGGGATCCACTCACCCCTCCACTTT. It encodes CATSGTTGIHSPLHF.

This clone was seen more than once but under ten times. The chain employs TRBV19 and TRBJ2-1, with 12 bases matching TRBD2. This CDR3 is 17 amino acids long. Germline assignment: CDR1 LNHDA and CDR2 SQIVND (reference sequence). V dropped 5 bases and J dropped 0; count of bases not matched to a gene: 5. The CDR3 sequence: CASSLGLAGLSYNEQFF. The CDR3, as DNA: TGTGCCAGTAGTTTAGGACTAGCGGGGCTCTCCTACAATGAGCAGTTCTTC.

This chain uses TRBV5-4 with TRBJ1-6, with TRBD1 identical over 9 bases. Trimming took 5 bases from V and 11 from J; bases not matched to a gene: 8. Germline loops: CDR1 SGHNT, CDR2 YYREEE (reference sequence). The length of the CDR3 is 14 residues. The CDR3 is CASSHRDRETPLHF. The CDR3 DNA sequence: TGTGCCAGCAGTCACCGGGACAGGGAGACACCCCTCCACTTT.

The CDR3: CASSQDEVDTRNGYTF. The CDR3 DNA reads TGCGCCAGCAGCCAAGATGAGGTGGACACGCGGAACGGCTACACCTTC. This chain joins TRBV4-1 and TRBJ1-2; maybe TRBD1 (5 bases). V was shortened by 0 bases and J by 8 bases, with 19 bases between the two germline ends. This CDR3 contains 16 residues. From germline, CDR1 is MGHRA and CDR2 YSYEKL.

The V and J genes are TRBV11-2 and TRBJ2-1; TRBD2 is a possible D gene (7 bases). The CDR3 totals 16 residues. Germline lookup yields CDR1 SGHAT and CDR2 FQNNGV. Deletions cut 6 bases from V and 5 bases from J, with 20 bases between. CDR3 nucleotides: TGTGCCAGCAGACTTGGGGGCGGGAGATTCGACAATGAGCAGTTCTTC. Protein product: CASRLGGGRFDNEQFF.

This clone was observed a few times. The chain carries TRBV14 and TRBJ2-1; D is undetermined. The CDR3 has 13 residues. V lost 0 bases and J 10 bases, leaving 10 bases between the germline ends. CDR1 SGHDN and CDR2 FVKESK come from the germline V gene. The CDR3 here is CASSQDLALEQFF. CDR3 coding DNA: TGTGCCAGCAGCCAAGATCTGGCCTTGGAGCAGTTCTTC.

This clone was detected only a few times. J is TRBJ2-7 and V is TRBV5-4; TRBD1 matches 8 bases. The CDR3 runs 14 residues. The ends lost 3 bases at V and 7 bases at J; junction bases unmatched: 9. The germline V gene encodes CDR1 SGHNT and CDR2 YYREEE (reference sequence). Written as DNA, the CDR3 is TGTGCCAGCAGCTCCAGGACAGGGCGGGAAGAGCAGTACTTC. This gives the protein CASSSRTGREEQYF.

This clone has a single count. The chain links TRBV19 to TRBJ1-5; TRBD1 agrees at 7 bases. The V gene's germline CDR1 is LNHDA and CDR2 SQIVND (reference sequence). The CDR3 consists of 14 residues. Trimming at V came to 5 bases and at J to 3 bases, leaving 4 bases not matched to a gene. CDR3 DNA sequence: TGTGCCAGTAGTCCACAGGGGAACAATCAGCCCCAGCATTTT. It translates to CASSPQGNNQPQHF.

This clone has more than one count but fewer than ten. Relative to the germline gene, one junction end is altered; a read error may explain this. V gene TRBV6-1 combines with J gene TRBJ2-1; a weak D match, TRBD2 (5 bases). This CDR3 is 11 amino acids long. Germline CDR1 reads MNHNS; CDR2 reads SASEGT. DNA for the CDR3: TGTGCCATCAGTGCGGGCAATGAGCAGTTCTTC. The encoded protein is CAISAGNEQFF.

Here the CDR3 DNA reads TGCGCCAGCAGCTTGGAATCCCGGAGCTCCTACAATGAGCAGTTCTTC. Translation gives CASSLESRSSYNEQFF. The chain recombines TRBV5-1 with TRBJ2-1, with D unresolved. From germline, CDR1 is SGHRS and CDR2 YFSETQ. The V end lost 0 bases, the J end lost 0 bases, and 10 bases lay between the germline ends. The CDR3 covers 16 residues.